One and the same sample provided the 14 T cell receptor beta chains below, sequenced in a study of T cells expressing NK-cell markers. TCRdb processed the 5' RACE reads again and assigns one entry to each CDR3 protein, with no DNA. The table lists 130,000 to 150,000 distinct CDR3 sequences. Sequenced material: blood T cells: a sorted CD56 or NKG2C T cell subset, CD4+ or CD8+ T cells, or bulk PBMC T cells (not recorded which). The receptors were gathered from a man younger than 35 in good health.

The V gene is TRBV15, the J gene TRBJ1-4. Germline values: CDR1 LNHNV, CDR2 YYDKDF (reference sequence). This CDR3 is built from 17 residues. The chain's CDR3 is CATSGYDEVMTNEKLFF.

The V gene is TRBV15, the J gene TRBJ2-3; TCRdb picks TRBD2, but there is no DNA to check that call. Germline V gene data show CDR1 as LNHNV and CDR2 as YYDKDF (reference sequence). The CDR3 contains 17 residues. The CDR3 reads CATSRDLAGGPSDTQYF.

The V gene is TRBV25-1, the J gene TRBJ1-1; TCRdb outputs TRBD1, but without DNA this stays unchecked. The CDR3 extends over 13 amino acids. The germline gives CDR1 MGHDK, CDR2 SYGVNS. The CDR3 loop reads CASSESAGTEAFF.

V and J are TRBV29-1 and TRBJ2-1; no DNA is available, so the TRBD2 call from TCRdb remains unchecked. Per germline, CDR1 SQVTM and CDR2 ANQGSEA. The CDR3 spans 11 residues. CDR3 amino acids: CSVASRDSEFF.

The chain combines TRBV29-1 with TRBJ2-1. The CDR3 is 13 residues long. The germline CDR1 and CDR2 sequences are SQVTM and ANQGSEA. This chain's CDR3 is CSVVARSYNEQFF.

The rearrangement joins TRBV18 to TRBJ1-1; TCRdb's assignment of TRBD1 cannot be checked, as there is no DNA. Germline V CDR1 and CDR2: KGHSH, LQKENI. The CDR3 is 15 residues long. CDR3 protein: CASSPRTGANTEAFF.

The genes are TRBV28 and TRBJ1-5; the D call from TCRdb, TRBD1, cannot be confirmed without DNA. CDR1 is MDHEN and CDR2 is SYDVKM in the germline V gene. The CDR3 runs 15 residues. CDR3 sequence: CASSFWGGSNQPQHF.

This chain joins TRBV12-3 or TRBV12-4 and TRBJ2-2; checking the TCRdb D call of TRBD1 is not possible without DNA. The CDR3 has 14 amino acids. The CDR3: CASILRENTGELFF.

The J gene is TRBJ2-3, the V gene TRBV29-1. CDR1 SQVTM and CDR2 ANQGSEA come from the germline V gene. The CDR3 has 12 amino acids. CDR3 residues: CSVLGVSDTQYF.

The genes are TRBV19 and TRBJ2-2. Germline-derived CDR1 and CDR2 are LNHDA and SQIVND (reference sequence). CDR3 length: 11 amino acids. CDR3 residues: CASSKSGELFF.

This chain connects TRBV5-1 to TRBJ2-1. Germline V gives CDR1 SGHRS, CDR2 YFSETQ. This CDR3 has 12 amino acids. CDR3 sequence: CASSPDSNEQFF.

The V gene is TRBV10-3, the J gene TRBJ2-1; TCRdb proposes TRBD1, but this gene call is untestable without DNA. Germline CDR1 reads ENHRY; CDR2 reads SYGVKD. This CDR3 has 14 residues. CDR3 residues: CAISDGTGYNEQFF.

The chain uses TRBV9 and TRBJ2-7; TCRdb lists TRBD2, though no DNA is available to test this call. The CDR3 is 11 residues long. Looked up from germline, CDR1 is SGDLS and CDR2 is YYNGEE. CDR3 in amino acids: CASSAGGEQYF.

The rearrangement uses TRBV29-1 and TRBJ1-5; TCRdb names TRBD1, which stays unverified in the absence of DNA. Germline V lookup: CDR1 SQVTM, CDR2 ANQGSEA. The CDR3 runs 13 residues. CDR3 region: CSVQGQGMEPQHF. Using reference TRBV29-1 and TRBJ1-5 for the parts outside the CDR3, the full variable domain is SAVISQKPSRDICQRGTSLTIQCQVDSQVTMMFWYRQQPGQSLTLIATANQGSEATYESGFVIDKFPISRPNLTFSTLTVSNMSPEDSSIYLCSVQGQGMEPQHFGDGTRLSIL.